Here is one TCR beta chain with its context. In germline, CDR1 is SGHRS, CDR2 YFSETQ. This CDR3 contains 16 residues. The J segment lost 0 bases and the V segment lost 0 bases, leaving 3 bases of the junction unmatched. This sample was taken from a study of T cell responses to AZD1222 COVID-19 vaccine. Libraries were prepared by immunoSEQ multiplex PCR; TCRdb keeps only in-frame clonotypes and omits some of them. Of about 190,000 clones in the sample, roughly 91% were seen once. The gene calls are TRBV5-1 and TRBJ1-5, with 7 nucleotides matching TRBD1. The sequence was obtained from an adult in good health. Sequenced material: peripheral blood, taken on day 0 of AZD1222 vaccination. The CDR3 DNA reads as TGCGCCAGCAGCTTGGGACAGGGTAATAGCAATCAGCCCCAGCATTTT. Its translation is CASSLGQGNSNQPQHF.